This section outlines one T cell receptor beta chain sequence together with its context. No antigen is known for it. Sequencing was performed with immunoSEQ multiplex PCR; in TCRdb, only in-frame clones are kept and a portion is missing. The sample shows fewer than 65,000 clones, roughly nine tenths of them seen only once. The data are from a study of OX40 agonist ivuxolimab in advanced cancers. Study context: With ivuxolimab, an agonistic anti-OX40 (CD134) antibody, patients were treated. Study-level points and caveats: Low normalized clonal expansion also occurred in some nonresponding patients.

Here the sequenced sample was CD4+ or CD8+ T cells sorted from blood, taken in a trial of the OX40 agonist ivuxolimab. The clonotype was recovered from an adult with an advanced solid tumor such as melanoma, head and neck, liver or kidney cancer.

CDR3 in DNA: TGCGCCAGCAGTGAGGGCTACACAGATACGCAGTATTTT. It is translated as CASSEGYTDTQYF. V is TRBV10-1 and J is TRBJ2-3; D is ambiguous. Germline V gene lookup returns CDR1 WNHNN and CDR2 SYGVQD (reference sequence). Trimming cost V 2 bases and J 2 bases, with 5 bases left between them. The CDR3 spans 13 residues.